Below, one T cell receptor (beta chain) is given with its context. The antigen is not known. This sample was included in a study of identical twins. Overall study findings and caveats: The authors drew conclusions from cross-sectional statistical analysis rather than following the same donors. Beta out-of-frame sequences showed weaker excess twin sharing.

Germline CDR1 and CDR2: KGHSH and LQKENI. The length of the CDR3 is 15 residues. Trimming took off 3 bases at V and 3 bases at J, with 14 bases between the two ends. Through template switching, a universal primer site was introduced, and the cDNA contained unique molecular identifiers. A single record per CDR3 protein comes from TCRdb applying MiXCR to the 5' RACE reads. This repertoire shows 1.5 million or so distinct CDR3 sequences, about 32% found once; its top ten account for about 0.27%. This sequence was found in a newborn girl in good health. V gene TRBV18 combines with J gene TRBJ2-5; a weak D match, TRBD1 (7 bases). Sequencing was carried out using cord blood. The CDR3 sequence is CASSPRTGEEETQYF. CDR3 DNA sequence: TGTGCCAGCTCACCGAGAACAGGGGAGGAAGAGACCCAGTACTTC.